This is a list of T cell receptor beta chains from one sample in a study of T cell responses to AZD1222 COVID-19 vaccine. Data came from immunoSEQ multiplex PCR; TCRdb stores just in-frame clones and leaves some out. The table has some 130,000 clones, about 80% seen once. Here the sequenced sample was peripheral blood, taken on day 0 of AZD1222 vaccination. The receptor set was obtained from an adult in good health. Both conserved end residues are part of each CDR3. Fields, in order: V gene, CDR3 length, J gene, CDR3 protein.

V: TRBV10-3
length: 11
J: TRBJ1-2
CDR3: CAISESNGYTF

V: TRBV6-1
length: 14
J: TRBJ1-5
CDR3: CASSEGRSNQPQHF

V: TRBV30
length: 12
J: TRBJ1-1
CDR3: CAWSVNRGEAFF

V: TRBV30
length: 15
J: TRBJ1-5
CDR3: CAWRPTGGPSQPQHF

V: TRBV11-3
length: 14
J: TRBJ2-7
CDR3: CASSPSGGRNEQYF

V: TRBV28
length: 11
J: TRBJ2-7
CDR3: CASLGRYEQYF

V: TRBV7-9
length: 16
J: TRBJ2-5
CDR3: CASSSRLQGAGETQYF

V: TRBV9
length: 15
J: TRBJ1-5
CDR3: CASSATGGNNQPQHF

V: TRBV27
length: 14
J: TRBJ2-3
CDR3: CASSWGARTDTQYF

V: TRBV15
length: 16
J: TRBJ1-1
CDR3: CATSREFRGAGTEAFF

V: TRBV5-1
length: 16
J: TRBJ2-7
CDR3: CASSLERGRGPYEQYF

V: TRBV7-6
length: 16
J: TRBJ1-1
CDR3: CASSSQRGQVGTEAFF

V: TRBV12-2
length: 15
J: TRBJ1-1
CDR3: CASRLEAGNLTEAFF

V: TRBV29-1
length: 11
J: TRBJ2-7
CDR3: CSVENSREEYF

V: TRBV6-5
length: 15
J: TRBJ2-3
CDR3: CASSKRQGNTDTQYF

V: TRBV9
length: 18
J: TRBJ2-1
CDR3: CASSVGLAGGLLYNEQFF

V: TRBV18
length: 13
J: TRBJ1-5
CDR3: CASSPVGDQPQHF

V: TRBV19
length: 15
J: TRBJ1-2
CDR3: CASSALGGSFYGYTF

V: TRBV6-4
length: 16
J: TRBJ1-3
CDR3: CASSDSIYLSGNTIYF

V: TRBV3-1/TRBV3-2
length: 12
J: TRBJ2-7
CDR3: CASSPGAGITSF

V: TRBV27
length: 15
J: TRBJ1-2
CDR3: CASSYQGQGAYRYTF

V: TRBV5-1
length: 12
J: TRBJ2-3
CDR3: CASTSGADTQYF